These 15 T cell receptor beta chains were all obtained from the same sample, sequenced in a study of OX40 agonist ivuxolimab in advanced cancers. Profiling relied on immunoSEQ multiplex PCR, and the TCRdb table lists in-frame clones only, not all of them. The repertoire holds about 34,000 clones, with about 83% as singletons. The sample was CD4+ or CD8+ T cells sorted from blood, taken in a trial of the OX40 agonist ivuxolimab. The receptor set was obtained from an adult with an advanced solid tumor such as melanoma, head and neck, liver or kidney cancer.

This clone has a single count. The rearrangement joins TRBV15 to TRBJ2-1; D is unclear. The CDR3 loop spans 10 amino acids. The V end was cut by 4 bases, the J end by 5 bases, with 0 bases between. Germline CDR1 is LNHNV and CDR2 is YYDKDF (reference sequence). The CDR3 DNA sequence: TGTGCCACCAGCAACAATGAGCAGTTCTTC. Translated, it gives CATSNNEQFF.

CDR3 in DNA: TGTGCCAGCAGGGCGACAGACCGGGGGGACTCCTACGAGCAGTACTTC. Encoded protein: CASRATDRGDSYEQYF. The rearrangement uses TRBV28 and TRBJ2-7; 7 positions match TRBD2. Germline V gives CDR1 MDHEN, CDR2 SYDVKM. V dropped 6 bases and J dropped 0; count of bases not matched to a gene: 11. The CDR3 runs to 16 residues.

V gene TRBV2 combines with J gene TRBJ2-5, with 9 nucleotides matching TRBD2. J gave up 4 bases and V 3 bases, and 6 bases lay outside the gene matches. Germline CDR1 reads SNHLY; CDR2 reads FYNNEI. There are 15 residues in the CDR3. This CDR3 is CASSEWRGGGETQYF. The CDR3 DNA reads TGTGCCAGCAGTGAGTGGCGGGGGGGCGGAGAGACCCAGTACTTC. The whole variable domain, filled in from reference TRBV2 and TRBJ2-5, reads EPEVTQTPSHQVTQMGQEVILRCVPISNHLYFYWYRQILGQKVEFLVSFYNNEISEKSEIFDDQFSVERPDGSNFTLKIRSTKLEDSAMYFCASSEWRGGGETQYFGPGTRLLVL.

The chain employs TRBV6-5 and TRBJ1-6; D is unresolved. Trimming stripped 2 bases from V and 5 bases from J, with 4 bases between. Germline lookup yields CDR1 MNHEY and CDR2 SVGAGI. This CDR3 spans 13 amino acids. The CDR3 protein is CASSYANNSPLHF. As DNA, the CDR3 is TGTGCCAGCAGTTACGCCAATAATTCACCCCTCCACTTT.

This chain uses TRBV6-5 with TRBJ1-2, with D tentatively TRBD1 (6 bases). CDR1 MNHEY and CDR2 SVGAGI come from the germline V gene. Trimming cost V 4 bases and J 6 bases, with 15 bases left between them. CDR3 length: 14 amino acids. The CDR3, as DNA: TGTGCCAGCAGTTCAGGGGCTTTAGAGGATGGCTACACCTTC. It encodes CASSSGALEDGYTF.

The chain uses TRBV5-6 and TRBJ2-7, with a tentative D call TRBD1 (5 bases). Germline V gene data show CDR1 as SGHDT and CDR2 as YYEEEE. Trimming stripped 0 bases from V and 4 bases from J, with 17 bases between. The CDR3 is 16 amino acids. The CDR3 loop is CASSLVGSAGIYEQYF. CDR3 in DNA: TGTGCCAGCAGCTTGGTCGGTTCAGCAGGGATATACGAGCAGTACTTC. Filled out from reference TRBV5-6 and TRBJ2-7, the complete variable domain reads DAGVTQSPTHLIKTRGQQVTLRCSPKSGHDTVSWYQQALGQGPQFIFQYYEEEERQRGNFPDRFSGHQFPNYSSELNVNALLLGDSALYLCASSLVGSAGIYEQYFGPGTRLTVT.

Only a few counts were recorded for this clone. The chain links TRBV6-5 to TRBJ1-1; no reliable D call. Germline assignment: CDR1 MNHEY and CDR2 SVGAGI. V lost 2 bases, J lost 1 base, and 8 bases lay in between. The CDR3 consists of 14 residues. CDR3 loop: CASSYTDQNTEAFF. CDR3 coding DNA: TGTGCCAGCAGTTACACCGACCAGAACACTGAAGCTTTCTTT.

This clone was detected only a few times. Here the CDR3 reads CASSLVRGGPGEQFF. The CDR3 coding sequence is TGTGCCAGCAGCTTAGTCCGGGGGGGGCCGGGTGAGCAGTTCTTC. V gene TRBV11-3 combines with J gene TRBJ2-1; 8 nucleotides line up with TRBD2. CDR1 is SGHNT, CDR2 YENEEA, per germline. CDR3 size: 15 residues. V lost 1 base to trimming and J lost 9 bases; unmatched junction nucleotides: 8. The full variable domain, with the rest looked up from reference TRBV11-3 and TRBJ2-1, is EAGVVQSPRYKIIEKKQPVAFWCNPISGHNTLYWYLQNLGQGPELLIRYENEEAVDDSQLPKDRFSAERLKGVDSTLKIQPAELGDSAVYLCASSLVRGGPGEQFFGPGTRLTVL.

The rearrangement uses TRBV5-5 and TRBJ2-5; D is unresolved. The J call may be faulty, since TRBJ2-7 better matches the DNA end. CDR1 SGHKS and CDR2 YYEKEE come from the germline V gene (reference sequence). CDR3 length equals 16 residues. The CDR3 region has the DNA TGTGCCAGCAGCCTCCGGCTGGTCGGGCCGCCATACGAGCAGTACTTC. It yields the protein CASSLRLVGPPYEQYF.

The chain joins TRBV5-8 to TRBJ1-2; TRBD1 might be the D (6 bases). V lost 2 bases and J lost 4, with 9 bases in between. CDR3 length equals 13 residues. CDR1 is SGHTS, CDR2 YDEGEE, per germline. CDR3 loop: CASSFGQPYGYTF. The CDR3 DNA reads as TGTGCCAGCAGCTTCGGACAGCCCTATGGCTACACCTTC.

The V and J genes are TRBV5-5 and TRBJ2-7, with D perhaps being TRBD1 or TRBD2 (6 bases each). Germline V gene data show CDR1 as SGHKS and CDR2 as YYEKEE (reference sequence). Trimming stripped 0 bases from V and 0 bases from J, with 7 bases between. The CDR3 has 14 amino acids. CDR3 residues: CASSLEGGSYEQYF. CDR3 nucleotides: TGTGCCAGCAGCTTGGAGGGGGGCTCCTACGAGCAGTACTTC.

The CDR3 DNA follows: TGCGCCAGCAGCCAAGACGGGAGGGGACAGGGGGCGAGGACTGAAGCTTTCTTT. Encoded protein: CASSQDGRGQGARTEAFF. J is TRBJ1-1 and V is TRBV4-1; 12 bases map to TRBD1. This CDR3 contains 18 residues. With V trimmed by 0 bases and J by 5 bases, 10 bases remained unmatched. Germline lookup yields CDR1 MGHRA and CDR2 YSYEKL.

In nucleotides, the CDR3 is TGTGCCAGCAGCTTACCCGGGTCCAATGAGCAGTTCTTC. It codes for CASSLPGSNEQFF. The chain carries TRBV7-6 and TRBJ2-1; D gene uncertain. Per the germline V gene, CDR1 is SGHVS and CDR2 is FNYEAQ. The ends were cut back, 2 bases at V and 6 bases at J, with 8 bases in the middle. CDR3 length: 13 residues.

This clone was found once. V gene TRBV28 combines with J gene TRBJ1-2; 7 bases are shared with TRBD1. The CDR3 contains 15 residues. The germline V gene encodes CDR1 MDHEN and CDR2 SYDVKM. Germline trimming cut 3 bases from V and 7 bases from J; bases unmatched to any gene: 11. The CDR3 nucleotides are TGTGCCAGCAGTTTGATGATGGCAGGGGGAATTGGCTACACCTTC. Amino acids: CASSLMMAGGIGYTF.

V usage is TRBV7-2 and J usage is TRBJ2-7; 8 bases map to TRBD1. J was trimmed by 3 bases and V by 4 bases; bases with no gene match: 5. The CDR3 has 14 residues. CDR1 and CDR2 from the germline V gene are SGHTA and FQGNSA. DNA for the CDR3: TGTGCCAGCAGCTCATGGACAGGGAGCTACGAGCAGTACTTC. Encoded protein: CASSSWTGSYEQYF.